This T cell receptor beta chain comes out of a study of brain T cells in children with intractable seizures. Time point specified: blood from clinic visit 5 months post-surgery; TSC patient then seizure free. Germline loops: CDR1 DFQATT, CDR2 SNEGSKA (reference sequence). There are 11 residues in the CDR3. With 3 bases removed from V and 7 bases from J, the gap between germline ends came to 6 bases. The repertoire was sequenced with immunoSEQ multiplex PCR; TCRdb's copy has only in-frame clones and lacks some. The sample shows about 350,000 clones, 85% to 95% of them seen only once. Specimen: peripheral blood, collected less than 6 months after surgery. The chain couples TRBV20-1 to TRBJ2-2; perhaps D is TRBD1 or TRBD2 (5 bases each). This TCR derives from a boy in the first two years of life with tuberous sclerosis and intractable seizures. This CDR3 reads CSARRGGELFF. The CDR3 coding sequence is TGCAGTGCTAGGAGGGGCGGGGAGCTGTTTTTT.